This TCR beta chain emerged from a study of patients and donors after allogeneic stem cell transplantation. This CDR3 has 15 amino acids. Trimming removed 0 bases from V and 8 bases from J; junction bases left unmatched: 9. The V gene's germline CDR1 is LGHNA and CDR2 YSLEER. Only a few counts were recorded for this clonotype. Each CDR3 protein gets one entry after TCRdb re-called the RT-PCR reads with MiXCR. The sample carries 150,000 to 200,000 distinct CDR3 sequences, around 28% recorded once. The source is a human donor who was either an allogeneic HSCT recipient or a stem cell or donor lymphocyte infusion donor (not recorded which). It is not recorded whose cells these are; they may come from a transplant donor. V and J are TRBV4-3 and TRBJ1-1; 7 bases are a match to TRBD1. Sequences were obtained from blood, either unsorted or a sorted T cell fraction (not recorded which). CDR3 in amino acids: CASSQDMTTGREAFF. Here the CDR3 DNA reads TGCGCCAGCAGCCAAGATATGACGACAGGGCGGGAAGCTTTCTTT.